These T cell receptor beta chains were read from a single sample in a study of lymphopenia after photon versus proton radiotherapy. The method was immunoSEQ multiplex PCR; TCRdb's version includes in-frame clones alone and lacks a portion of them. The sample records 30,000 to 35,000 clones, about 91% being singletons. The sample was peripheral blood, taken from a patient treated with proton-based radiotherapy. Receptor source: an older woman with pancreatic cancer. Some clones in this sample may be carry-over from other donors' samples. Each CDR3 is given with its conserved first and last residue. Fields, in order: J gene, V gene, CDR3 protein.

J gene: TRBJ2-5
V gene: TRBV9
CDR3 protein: CASSFAGGETQYF

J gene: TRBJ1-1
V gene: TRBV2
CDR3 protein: CASRDSRNTEAFF

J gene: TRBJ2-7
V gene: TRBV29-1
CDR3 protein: CSGVGQGWHEQYF

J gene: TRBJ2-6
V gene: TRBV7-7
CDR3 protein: CASSSDSTGANVLTF

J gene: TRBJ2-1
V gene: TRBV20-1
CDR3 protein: CSVPQGWEQFF

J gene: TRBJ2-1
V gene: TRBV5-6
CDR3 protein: CASSLDLLAASSSYNEQFF

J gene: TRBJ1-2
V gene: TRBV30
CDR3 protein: CAWSRDGSGGGYGYTF

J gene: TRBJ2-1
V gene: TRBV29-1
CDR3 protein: CSALPGGRATSSYNEQLF

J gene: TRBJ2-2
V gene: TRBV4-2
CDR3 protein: CASSQDVLGGSFTGELFF

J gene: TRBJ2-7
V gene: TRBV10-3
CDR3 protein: CAAGTVSYEQYF

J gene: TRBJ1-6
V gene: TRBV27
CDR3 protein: CASSPGTANSPLHF

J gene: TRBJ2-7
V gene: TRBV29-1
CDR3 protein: CSVGQGASYEQYF

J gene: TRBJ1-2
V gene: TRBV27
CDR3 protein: CASSLQGNYGYTF

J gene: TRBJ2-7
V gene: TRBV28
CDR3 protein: CASSLVGRGTYEQYF

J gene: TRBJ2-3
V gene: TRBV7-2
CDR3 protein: CASSPRQVSTDTQYF

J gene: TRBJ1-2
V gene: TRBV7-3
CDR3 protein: CASSSGGSGGYTF

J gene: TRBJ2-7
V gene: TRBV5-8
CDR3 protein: CASSLVGQGDEQYF

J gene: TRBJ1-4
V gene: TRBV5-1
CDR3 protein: CASSLSGSGEKLFF

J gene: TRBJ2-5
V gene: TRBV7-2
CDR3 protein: CASSLGPQGQETQYF

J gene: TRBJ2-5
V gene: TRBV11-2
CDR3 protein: CASRQRSLTGFKETQYF

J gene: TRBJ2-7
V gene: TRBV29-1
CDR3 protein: CSVQEAYEQYF

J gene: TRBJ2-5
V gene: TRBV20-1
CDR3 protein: CSVSQETQYF

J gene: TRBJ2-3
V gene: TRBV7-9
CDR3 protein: CASSLSDRSTDTQYF

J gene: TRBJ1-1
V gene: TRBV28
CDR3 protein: CASSPGTGGRTEAFF

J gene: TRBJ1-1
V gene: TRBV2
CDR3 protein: CASSEMGRGNTEAFF

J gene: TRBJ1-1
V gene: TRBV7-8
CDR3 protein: CASSPSVGEGTEAFF

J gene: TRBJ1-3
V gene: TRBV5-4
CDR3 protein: CASSLATGVSGNTIYF

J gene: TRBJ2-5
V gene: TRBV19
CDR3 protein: CASSTTGRETQYF

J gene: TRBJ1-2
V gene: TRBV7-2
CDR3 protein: CASSQRTAYGYTF

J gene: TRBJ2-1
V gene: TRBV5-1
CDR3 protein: CASSRTGGLDEQFF

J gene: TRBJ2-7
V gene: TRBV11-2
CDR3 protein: CASSLDAPGNLEQYF

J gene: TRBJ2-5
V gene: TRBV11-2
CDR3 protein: CASSLRTGQETQYF

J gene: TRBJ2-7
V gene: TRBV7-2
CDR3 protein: CASSLGTRQGAREQYF

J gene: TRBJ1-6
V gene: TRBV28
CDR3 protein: CASRVTGAGSPLHF

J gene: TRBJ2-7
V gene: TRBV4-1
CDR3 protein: CASSQGTSGNYEQYF

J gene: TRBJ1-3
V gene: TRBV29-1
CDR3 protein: CSVGRDRAGNTIYF

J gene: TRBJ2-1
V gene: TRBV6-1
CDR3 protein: CASSEYVGQYNEQFF

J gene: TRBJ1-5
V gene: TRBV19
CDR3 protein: CASNMGQVNQPQHF

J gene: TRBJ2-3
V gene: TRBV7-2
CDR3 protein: CASSLPEGSDTQYF

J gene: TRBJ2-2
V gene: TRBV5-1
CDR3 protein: CASSKSQNTGELFF

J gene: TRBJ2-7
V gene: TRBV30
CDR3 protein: CAWSVNRASYEQYF

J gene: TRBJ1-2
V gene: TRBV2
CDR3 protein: CASSERTATWRYTF

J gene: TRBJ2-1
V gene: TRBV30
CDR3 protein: CAWSGSGRYNEQFF

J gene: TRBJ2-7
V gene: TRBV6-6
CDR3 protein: CASSNGGQAQDEQYF

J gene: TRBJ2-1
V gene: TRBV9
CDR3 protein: CASSAGTSGIYNEQFF

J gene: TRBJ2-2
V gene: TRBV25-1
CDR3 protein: CASSATDLGTGELFF

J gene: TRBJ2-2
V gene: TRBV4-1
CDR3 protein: CASSQNTRTGWSGGELFF

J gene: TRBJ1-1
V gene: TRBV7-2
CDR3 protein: CASSLVGQGNTEAFF

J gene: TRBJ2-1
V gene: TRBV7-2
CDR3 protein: CASSSRLAGAANEQFF